This T cell receptor beta chain was recovered during a study of naive and memory T cell subsets. Regarding the study as a whole: Naive and memory subsets had different power law exponents for TCR abundance. Over 90% of naive TCR sequences appeared only once after error correction, unlike memory subsets. Especially in CD8 cells, naive repertoires contained a few larger clonotypes, possibly CD45RA-re-expressing memory cells.

This clonotype occurred a few times. What it recognizes is unknown. An equimolar mix of two oligonucleotides served as the beta constant-region primer for TRBC1 and TRBC2. The cDNA 3' end received a ligated single-stranded oligonucleotide carrying the SP2 primer and a 12-nucleotide UMI. MiXCR, run by TCRdb on the UMI-ligation and nested PCR reads, gives a single entry per CDR3 protein. Here the sample spans 120,000 to 150,000 distinct CDR3 sequences, about 17% being singletons. Material: naive CD4+ T cells from blood. The clonotype originates from a human donor in good health.

The CDR3 DNA sequence: TGCGCCAGCAGATTACAGCTCACAGATACGCAGTATTTT. Protein: CASRLQLTDTQYF. The chain combines TRBV5-1 with TRBJ2-3; D unresolved. The CDR3 sequence is 13 residues long. Germline V CDR1 and CDR2: SGHRS, YFSETQ. V shed 5 bases and J shed 2 bases, with 9 bases lying between them.